The rows below give T cell receptor beta chains drawn from one sample of a study of T cells in localized non-small cell lung cancer. The protocol was immunoSEQ multiplex PCR, while the TCRdb copy is restricted to in-frame clones and leaves out a portion. The table includes tens of thousands of clones, around nine tenths detected once. The source was peripheral blood, collected before any cancer treatment. These receptors all stem from a woman aged 35 to 69 with stage I lung adenocarcinoma. Both conserved end residues are part of each CDR3. The order of the fields is V gene, D gene, J gene, clone size, CDR3 protein, CDR3 DNA. D genes are given only for firm matches. A row's size may be missing; if present it is once, few, many or a size class.

V gene: TRBV5-1; D gene: TRBD1; J gene: TRBJ1-1; clone size: -; CDR3 protein: CASSFQGAPNTEAFF; CDR3 DNA: TGCGCCAGCAGCTTTCAGGGGGCACCTAACACTGAAGCTTTCTTT
V gene: TRBV6-6; D gene: -; J gene: TRBJ1-2; clone size: once; CDR3 protein: CASDRGDGYTF; CDR3 DNA: TGTGCCAGCGATAGGGGGGATGGCTACACCTTC
V gene: TRBV11-1; D gene: -; J gene: TRBJ1-5; clone size: -; CDR3 protein: CASSHSGNQPQHF; CDR3 DNA: TGTGCCAGCAGCCATTCCGGCAATCAGCCCCAGCATTTT
V gene: TRBV18; D gene: -; J gene: TRBJ2-7; clone size: -; CDR3 protein: CASSQTYEQYF; CDR3 DNA: TGTGCCAGCTCACAGACCTACGAGCAGTACTTC
V gene: TRBV11-3; D gene: -; J gene: TRBJ2-2; clone size: -; CDR3 protein: CASSHSPEAGELFF; CDR3 DNA: TGTGCCAGCAGTCACTCGCCGGAGGCCGGGGAGCTGTTTTTT
V gene: TRBV15; D gene: TRBD2; J gene: TRBJ2-1; clone size: -; CDR3 protein: CATSTKSGGSPYNEQFF; CDR3 DNA: TGTGCCACCAGCACTAAGAGCGGGGGGTCACCATACAATGAGCAGTTCTTC
V gene: TRBV9; D gene: -; J gene: TRBJ2-6; clone size: -; CDR3 protein: CASSVAFSSGANVLTF; CDR3 DNA: TGTGCCAGCAGCGTAGCCTTTAGCTCTGGGGCCAACGTCCTGACTTTC
V gene: TRBV2; D gene: -; J gene: TRBJ1-5; clone size: few; CDR3 protein: CASSPGNQPQHF; CDR3 DNA: TGTGCCAGCAGTCCAGGTAATCAGCCCCAGCATTTT
V gene: TRBV7-9; D gene: -; J gene: TRBJ1-3; clone size: -; CDR3 protein: CASSFLRGSGNTIYF; CDR3 DNA: TGTGCCAGCAGCTTCTTAAGGGGCTCTGGAAACACCATATATTTT
V gene: TRBV6-6; D gene: TRBD1; J gene: TRBJ1-6; clone size: -; CDR3 protein: CASGPRGQGGSPLHF; CDR3 DNA: TGTGCCAGCGGCCCCCGGGGACAGGGAGGTTCACCCCTCCACTTT
V gene: TRBV5-1; D gene: TRBD2; J gene: TRBJ2-1; clone size: few; CDR3 protein: CASSLVAGGYNEQFF; CDR3 DNA: TGCGCCAGCAGCTTGGTCGCGGGGGGATACAATGAGCAGTTCTTC
V gene: TRBV10-1; D gene: TRBD2; J gene: TRBJ2-5; clone size: -; CDR3 protein: CASSEGQAGGEETQYF; CDR3 DNA: TGCGCCAGCAGTGAGGGTCAAGCGGGGGGTGAAGAGACCCAGTACTTC
V gene: TRBV4-1; D gene: -; J gene: TRBJ2-5; clone size: -; CDR3 protein: CASSQDSFGQNPRETQYF; CDR3 DNA: TGCGCCAGCAGCCAAGATTCCTTTGGACAGAACCCCCGGGAGACCCAGTACTTC
V gene: TRBV30; D gene: TRBD1; J gene: TRBJ2-3; clone size: -; CDR3 protein: CAWSGVGFSPSPTGVEDTQYF; CDR3 DNA: TGTGCCTGGAGTGGAGTCGGCTTCTCCCCCTCACCGACAGGGGTTGAAGATACGCAGTATTTT
V gene: TRBV5-1; D gene: -; J gene: TRBJ2-4; clone size: -; CDR3 protein: CASSYGSRGNIQYF; CDR3 DNA: TGCGCCAGCAGCTATGGTTCTCGGGGAAACATTCAGTACTTC
V gene: TRBV7-6; D gene: TRBD1; J gene: TRBJ1-3; clone size: few; CDR3 protein: CASSLDRVGGNTIYF; CDR3 DNA: TGTGCCAGCAGCTTGGACAGGGTTGGTGGAAACACCATATATTTT
V gene: TRBV6-5; D gene: -; J gene: TRBJ1-4; clone size: -; CDR3 protein: CASSYPDSTNEKLFF; CDR3 DNA: TGTGCCAGCAGTTACCCCGACAGTACTAATGAAAAACTGTTTTTT
V gene: TRBV5-5; D gene: -; J gene: TRBJ2-3; clone size: few; CDR3 protein: CASRYLDTAYTDTQYF; CDR3 DNA: TGTGCCAGCAGGTATCTCGACACGGCCTACACAGATACGCAGTATTTT
V gene: TRBV14; D gene: -; J gene: TRBJ2-2; clone size: -; CDR3 protein: CASSQVALNTGELFF; CDR3 DNA: TGTGCCAGCAGCCAAGTAGCCCTGAACACCGGGGAGCTGTTTTTT
V gene: TRBV7-9; D gene: -; J gene: TRBJ1-5; clone size: -; CDR3 protein: CASSRGLGSNQPQHF; CDR3 DNA: TGTGCCAGCAGCCGGGGATTGGGTAGCAATCAGCCCCAGCATTTT
V gene: TRBV28; D gene: -; J gene: TRBJ2-7; clone size: -; CDR3 protein: CASSPAGTHTSEQYF; CDR3 DNA: TGTGCCAGCAGTCCAGCCGGGACTCACACGTCCGAGCAGTACTTC
V gene: TRBV6-4; D gene: -; J gene: TRBJ1-1; clone size: medium-sized; CDR3 protein: CASSDSTAGTEAFF; CDR3 DNA: TGTGCCAGCAGTGACTCGACGGCAGGCACTGAAGCTTTCTTT
V gene: TRBV11-2; D gene: -; J gene: TRBJ2-5; clone size: -; CDR3 protein: CASSSGSQETQYF; CDR3 DNA: TGTGCCAGCAGCTCGGGATCTCAAGAGACCCAGTACTTC
V gene: TRBV7-3; D gene: -; J gene: TRBJ1-2; clone size: -; CDR3 protein: CASSLMGPTGTGRRGGYGYTF; CDR3 DNA: TGTGCCAGCAGCTTAATGGGACCGACCGGGACGGGCCGGAGGGGAGGCTATGGCTACACCTTC
V gene: TRBV18; D gene: TRBD2; J gene: TRBJ2-7; clone size: -; CDR3 protein: CASSPGLAGAYEQYF; CDR3 DNA: TGTGCCAGCTCACCGGGACTAGCGGGGGCCTACGAGCAGTACTTC